A single sample gave rise to the 24 T cell receptor beta chains below, sequenced in a study of T-cell memory formation after mild COVID-19 listed by TCRdb under 2021. Library generation was performed with 5' RACE. TCRdb shows the sequencer as Illumina NovaSeq 6000. Starting from the raw public reads, TCRdb applied fastp trimming at Q25, assembled clones with MiXCR and retained in-frame beta chains. Identical CDR3 proteins give one entry, which carries the most common genes and DNA. The sample has tens of thousands of distinct CDR3 sequences on record, roughly 25% of them singletons. The ten largest clones capture roughly 40% of the sample. The sequencing sample was made of PBMCs or a T cell subset sorted from them (not recorded which). These receptor sequences come from a man aged 18-30 years who had mild COVID-19 (a few samples of this study predate the infection). The sample titles of this study are shuffled in the database, so cell type and time point are left out; the donor was told from shared clones.

The chain recombines TRBV7-2 with TRBJ1-5; D call uncertain. From germline, CDR1 is SGHTA and CDR2 FQGNSA. The CDR3 consists of 14 residues. V lost 4 bases and J lost 9, with 16 bases in between. This chain's CDR3 is CASSSPGKARPQHF. In DNA, the CDR3 is TGTGCCAGCAGCTCACCCGGTAAAGCGCGGCCCCAGCATTTT.

The V gene is TRBV4-3, the J gene TRBJ2-1; D gene uncertain. This CDR3 spans 14 amino acids. Trimming took 1 base from V and 3 from J, leaving 7 bases between them. Looked up from germline, CDR1 is LGHNA and CDR2 is YSLEER. This CDR3 reads CASSQGSSYNEQFF. In DNA, the CDR3 is TGCGCCAGCAGCCAAGGATCCAGCTACAATGAGCAGTTCTTC.

This clonotype was seen more than once but under ten times. The chain links TRBV9 to TRBJ2-2; a weak D match, TRBD1 (5 bases). This CDR3 has 13 residues. Per germline, CDR1 SGDLS and CDR2 YYNGEE. Trimming took off 0 bases at V and 5 bases at J, with 5 bases between the two ends. CDR3 DNA: TGTGCCAGCAGCGTAGAGGGGACCGGGGAGCTGTTTTTT. Residues: CASSVEGTGELFF.

The chain links TRBV21-1 to TRBJ2-6. TRBV21-1 is labeled a pseudogene. The CDR3 consists of 16 residues. CDR3 in amino acids: CASSKGFFSGANVLTF. The CDR3 coding sequence is TGTGCCAGCAGCAAGGGGTTTTTCTCTGGGGCCAACGTCCTGACTTTC.

This clonotype was detected a few times. The V and J genes are TRBV6-5 and TRBJ1-6; D uncertain. Trimming shortened V by 0 bases and J by 10 bases, and 7 bases separated the two germline ends. There are 13 residues in the CDR3. Germline values: CDR1 MNHEY, CDR2 SVGAGI. The CDR3 protein is CASSYSLSSPLHF. In nucleotides, the CDR3 is TGTGCCAGCAGTTACTCGCTGTCGTCACCCCTCCACTTT.

V and J are TRBV4-1 and TRBJ2-4; D is ambiguous. Trimming left V 0 bases short and J 2 bases short, with 14 bases between. CDR1 MGHRA and CDR2 YSYEKL come from the germline V gene. CDR3 length: 17 amino acids. CDR3 region: CASSQDHERRTKNIQYF. DNA of the CDR3: TGCGCCAGCAGCCAAGATCATGAACGAAGGACCAAAAACATTCAGTACTTC.

This chain links TRBV4-1 with TRBJ2-1; 12 positions agree with TRBD2. The junction had 4 bases not matched to a gene; V was cut back by 4 bases and J by 9 bases. The V gene's germline CDR1 is MGHRA and CDR2 YSYEKL. This CDR3 contains 14 residues. CDR3 nucleotides: TGCGCCAGCAGCCCTAGCGGGGGGGCCAGTGAGCAGTTCTTC. It specifies CASSPSGGASEQFF.

A few counts support this clonotype. The chain is built from TRBV7-9 and TRBJ2-5; D possibly corresponds to TRBD2 (5 bases). There are 16 residues in the CDR3. The V gene lost 5 bases and the J gene lost 5 bases, with 21 bases spanning the gap. Germline V gene sequence: CDR1 SEHNR, CDR2 FQNEAQ (reference sequence). CDR3 bases: TGTGCCAGCAGCCCTACCCCGGGCCCATCGGGGGAGACCCAGTACTTC. Protein product: CASSPTPGPSGETQYF.

This clonotype showed up many times. The rearrangement uses TRBV10-3 and TRBJ2-2; D might be TRBD1 or TRBD2, each matching 5 bases. CDR1 is ENHRY, CDR2 SYGVKD, per germline. V lost 11 bases and J lost 0, with 13 bases in between. The CDR3 has 14 amino acids. The CDR3 coding sequence is TGTGCCGTAAACCGGGACGCGAACACCGGGGAGCTGTTTTTT. It codes for CAVNRDANTGELFF.

This clonotype was picked up a small number of times. The CDR3 loop reads CASSTPGHQETQYF. As DNA, the CDR3 is TGTGCCAGCAGTACTCCCGGACACCAAGAGACCCAGTACTTC. This chain links TRBV6-2 or TRBV6-3 with TRBJ2-5; D gene ambiguous. V was trimmed by 5 bases and J by 0 bases, leaving 10 bases between them. CDR3 length equals 14 residues. Germline lookup yields CDR1 MNHEY and CDR2 SVGEGT.

This clonotype was observed many times. This rearrangement joins TRBV10-2 to TRBJ2-3; D is ambiguous. CDR1 is WSHSY and CDR2 is SAAADI in the germline V gene. V was cut by 2 bases and J by 0 bases, with 3 bases left in between. The CDR3 has 13 residues. As DNA, the CDR3 is TGCGCCAGCAGTGAGGATAGCACAGATACGCAGTATTTT. This encodes CASSEDSTDTQYF.

Only one count was recorded for this clonotype. DNA of the CDR3: TGCAGTGCTAGAGGGGTTGGGGGCGAAGCGCCCCAGCATTTT. Translated: CSARGVGGEAPQHF. This sequence joins TRBV20-1 and TRBJ1-5; a possible D gene is TRBD1 (6 bases). The germline V and J ends were trimmed by 1 base and 9 bases, with 16 bases remaining between them. This CDR3 has 14 amino acids. Germline V gene data show CDR1 as DFQATT and CDR2 as SNEGSKA (reference sequence).

The chain is built from TRBV6-2 or TRBV6-3 and TRBJ1-5; 7 bases match TRBD1. Trimming at V came to 6 bases and at J to 6 bases, leaving 11 bases not matched to a gene. The CDR3 runs 15 residues. Germline lookup yields CDR1 MNHEY and CDR2 SVGEGT. CDR3 protein: CASSPTRGEAQPQHF. CDR3 DNA: TGTGCCAGCAGCCCAACCAGGGGGGAGGCTCAGCCCCAGCATTTT.

This clonotype has a handful of counts. The CDR3 reads CASSGSGGRFGDTQYF. The CDR3, as DNA: TGTGCCAGCAGCGGAAGCGGGGGCCGCTTCGGAGATACGCAGTATTTT. The chain combines TRBV11-2 with TRBJ2-3; 8 bases fit TRBD2. Unmatched junction bases numbered 12, after V lost 5 bases and J lost 5 bases. The CDR3 length is 16 residues. Germline loops: CDR1 SGHAT, CDR2 FQNNGV.

The rearrangement joins TRBV6-5 to TRBJ2-3; D ambiguous. Germline V CDR1 and CDR2: MNHEY, SVGAGI. The germline V and J ends were trimmed by 6 bases and 3 bases, with 7 bases remaining between them. The CDR3 runs 12 residues. The CDR3: CASRAGTDTQYF. The CDR3 coding sequence is TGTGCCAGCAGGGCAGGTACAGATACGCAGTATTTT.

The chain couples TRBV20-1 to TRBJ2-5; 11 bases align to TRBD2. The CDR3 is made up of 17 amino acids. V lost 0 bases and J lost 5; bases outside the gene matches: 11. The germline V gene encodes CDR1 DFQATT and CDR2 SNEGSKA (reference sequence). CDR3 coding DNA: TGCAGTGCTAGAGATGGCTTCCTTAGCGGGGGGGCTGAGACCCAGTACTTC. Its protein is CSARDGFLSGGAETQYF.

A few counts support this clonotype. The V call is TRBV27, the J call TRBJ1-1, with D possibly TRBD1 on 6 matching bases. Germline V gene lookup returns CDR1 MNHEY and CDR2 SMNVEV (reference sequence). The CDR3 contains 15 residues. The ends were cut back, 7 bases at V and 3 bases at J, with 18 bases in the middle. The CDR3 bases are TGTGCCAGCAAGCGGGGGGTGGGGGCTCACACTGAAGCTTTCTTT. This codes for CASKRGVGAHTEAFF.

This clonotype was seen more than once but under ten times. This sequence joins TRBV7-6 and TRBJ2-7; no definite D call. Trimming pared 1 base from V and 4 bases from J, leaving 8 bases between. Germline V lookup: CDR1 SGHVS, CDR2 FNYEAQ. The CDR3 covers 13 residues. CDR3 protein: CASSLGVSYEQYV. Here the CDR3 DNA reads TGTGCCAGCAGCTTAGGAGTCAGTTACGAGCAGTACGTC.

The chain has TRBV9 and TRBJ2-2, with a weak D call TRBD1 (6 bases). CDR1 is SGDLS, CDR2 YYNGEE, per germline. Trimming removed 0 bases at V and 0 bases at J, with 15 bases between. The CDR3 runs to 18 residues. The CDR3: CASSVGFGGTANTGELFF. The CDR3 DNA is TGTGCCAGCAGCGTAGGATTTGGGGGCACCGCGAACACCGGGGAGCTGTTTTTT.

The genes are TRBV25-1 and TRBJ1-2, with D perhaps matching TRBD1 (5 bases). The CDR3 consists of 13 residues. Germline loops: CDR1 MGHDK, CDR2 SYGVNS. Between the trimmed V and J ends, which lost 5 bases and 4 bases, there was a span of 11 bases. Written as DNA, the CDR3 is TGTGCCAGCAGTATTGGGGCGGGCTATGGCTACACCTTC. Protein product: CASSIGAGYGYTF.

The CDR3 sequence: CASSFGVGEQYF. In DNA, the CDR3 is TGTGCCAGCAGCTTCGGGGTGGGGGAGCAGTACTTC. The chain employs TRBV5-6 and TRBJ2-7; perhaps TRBD2 as D (5 bases). V was pared by 2 bases and J by 7 bases, with 10 bases between. This CDR3 is 12 amino acids long. The germline V gene has CDR1 SGHDT and CDR2 YYEEEE.

The genes are TRBV7-9 and TRBJ1-2, with D hard to call. Trimming removed 1 base at V and 4 bases at J, with 16 bases between. The CDR3 spans 16 residues. Per germline, CDR1 SEHNR and CDR2 FQNEAQ (reference sequence). CDR3 sequence (DNA): TGTGCCAGCAGCTTAGTTCGCAGCCAAGGTCTCTATGGCTACACCTTC. Translating gives CASSLVRSQGLYGYTF.

The genes are TRBV7-9 and TRBJ2-7; TRBD2 might be the D (7 bases). Trimming removed 5 bases from V and 0 bases from J, with 17 bases in between. Germline CDR1 reads SEHNR; CDR2 reads FQNEAQ (reference sequence). This CDR3 region has 16 residues. The CDR3 protein is CASSPNAGGRSYEQYV. CDR3 nucleotide sequence: TGTGCCAGCAGCCCGAACGCCGGGGGGCGCTCCTACGAGCAGTACGTC.

This clonotype came up a few times. CDR3 nucleotide sequence: TGTGCCAGCAGAACCGGGACGCTTTACTATGGCTACACCTTC. It specifies CASRTGTLYYGYTF. The genes are TRBV6-2 or TRBV6-3 and TRBJ1-2; D perhaps matches TRBD1 (5 bases). This CDR3 contains 14 residues. From germline, CDR1 is MNHEY and CDR2 SVGEGT. Trimming took off 6 bases at V and 3 bases at J, with 14 bases between the two ends.